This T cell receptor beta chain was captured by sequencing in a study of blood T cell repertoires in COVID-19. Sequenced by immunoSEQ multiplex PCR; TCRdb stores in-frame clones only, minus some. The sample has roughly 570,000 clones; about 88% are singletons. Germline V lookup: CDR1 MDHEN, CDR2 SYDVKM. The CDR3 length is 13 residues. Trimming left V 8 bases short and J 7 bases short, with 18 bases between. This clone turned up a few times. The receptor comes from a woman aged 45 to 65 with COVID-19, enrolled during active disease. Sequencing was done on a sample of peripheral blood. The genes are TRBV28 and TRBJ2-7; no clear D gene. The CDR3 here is CASGSRLPREQYF. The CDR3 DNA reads TGTGCCAGCGGATCAAGACTGCCAAGGGAGCAGTACTTC.